The 13 T cell receptor beta chains in this list originate from one sample, sequenced in a study of Graves' ophthalmopathy and Graves' hyperthyroidism. Using RNA transcripts, the TCR beta CDR3 regions were amplified. The library came from an HTBI-primed first-round RT-PCR and a second-round multiplex PCR. Via MiXCR, TCRdb re-called the multiplex PCR reads, giving one row per CDR3 protein. The table includes about 1.2 million distinct CDR3 sequences, about 35% detected once. Sequencing used peripheral blood or thyroid tissue (not recorded which). All receptors derive from an adult man with Graves' hyperthyroidism.

This clonotype was observed many times. The CDR3 DNA follows: TGTGCCAGTAGATGGGACAGCTATAGCAATCAGCCCCAGCATTTT. This codes for CASRWDSYSNQPQHF. J is TRBJ1-5 and V is TRBV19; 7 bases are shared with TRBD1. CDR1 is LNHDA and CDR2 is SQIVND in the germline V gene (reference sequence). V lost 6 bases to trimming and J lost 0 bases; unmatched junction nucleotides: 5. The CDR3 is 15 residues long. Filled out from reference TRBV19 and TRBJ1-5, the complete variable domain reads DGGITQSPKYLFRKEGQNVTLSCEQNLNHDAMYWYRQDPGQGLRLIYYSQIVNDFQKGDIAEGYSVSREKKESFPLTVTSAQKNPTAFYLCASRWDSYSNQPQHFGDGTRLSIL.

This chain connects TRBV7-2 to TRBJ1-2, with D tentatively TRBD1 (6 bases). The germline gives CDR1 SGHTA, CDR2 FQGNSA. The germline V and J ends were trimmed by 4 bases and 6 bases, with 15 bases remaining between them. The CDR3 consists of 14 residues. The CDR3 bases are TGTGCCAGCAGCTACGGGACAACCGCGGATGGCTACACCTTC. Translation gives CASSYGTTADGYTF. Full variable domain (missing parts from reference TRBV7-2 and TRBJ1-2): GAGVSQSPSNKVTEKGKDVELRCDPISGHTALYWYRQSLGQGLEFLIYFQGNSAPDKSGLPSDRFSAERTGGSVSTLTIQRTQQEDSAVYLCASSYGTTADGYTFGSGTRLTVV.

The table lists this clonotype with a few counts. The rearrangement uses TRBV7-8 and TRBJ2-2; D ambiguous. Germline loops: CDR1 SGHVS, CDR2 FQNEAQ. The CDR3 consists of 16 residues. Trimming cost V 1 base and J 6 bases, with 15 bases left between them. The CDR3 nucleotides are TGTGCCAGCAGCTTAGAGTCCGGGTTAGTGGCCGGGGAGCTGTTTTTT. Its protein product is CASSLESGLVAGELFF.

A note on this clonotype: This may be a read error: a much more frequent sequence differs by one nucleotide. The rearrangement uses TRBV20-1 and TRBJ2-7; 7 bases agree with TRBD1. This CDR3 has 16 residues. CDR1 DFQATT and CDR2 SNEGSKA come from the germline V gene (reference sequence). Trimming cost V 3 bases and J 3 bases; bases outside gene matches: 14. The CDR3 loop reads CSASEQGVSESYEQYF. CDR3 in DNA: TGCAGTGCTAGCGAGCAGGGGGTATCCGAGAGCTACGAGCAGTACTTC.

The table lists this clonotype with many counts. J is TRBJ1-2 and V is TRBV9; 7 bases align to TRBD1. The CDR3 is 16 residues long. Unmatched junction bases numbered 12, after V lost 3 bases and J lost 4 bases. The germline gives CDR1 SGDLS, CDR2 YYNGEE. CDR3 coding DNA: TGTGCCAGCAGCGCTAGAGTGGGGGGACAGCTCTATGGCTACACCTTC. Protein: CASSARVGGQLYGYTF. Using reference TRBV9 and TRBJ1-2 for the parts outside the CDR3, the full variable domain is DSGVTQTPKHLITATGQRVTLRCSPRSGDLSVYWYQQSLDQGLQFLIQYYNGEERAKGNILERFSAQQFPDLHSELNLSSLELGDSALYFCASSARVGGQLYGYTFGSGTRLTVV.

This clonotype was observed at least ten times. A much larger clonotype is one base distant, so this may be a read error. The CDR3 reads CASSDRGAYEQYF. The CDR3 DNA is TGTGCCAGCAGTGACAGGGGGGCCTACGAGCAGTACTTC. V is TRBV25-1 and J is TRBJ2-7, with D possibly matching TRBD1 (7 bases). The ends were cut back, 3 bases at V and 2 bases at J, with 8 bases in the middle. The CDR3 is 13 residues long. CDR1 is MGHDK, CDR2 SYGVNS, per germline.

This clonotype was detected ten times or more. The V and J genes are TRBV7-9 and TRBJ2-7, with 9 bases matching TRBD1. Trimming cost V 5 bases and J 3 bases; bases outside gene matches: 5. Germline values: CDR1 SEHNR, CDR2 FQNEAQ (reference sequence). The CDR3 has 14 residues. CDR3 in amino acids: CASSPRDRDYEQYF. CDR3 DNA: TGTGCCAGCAGCCCCCGGGACAGGGACTACGAGCAGTACTTC.

The rearrangement uses TRBV2 and TRBJ2-5; D perhaps matches TRBD2 (6 bases). This CDR3 is built from 14 residues. Germline CDR1 is SNHLY and CDR2 is FYNNEI. The V gene lost 2 bases and the J gene lost 2 bases, with 9 bases spanning the gap. The CDR3 here is CASSESLAQETQYF. The CDR3 nucleotides read TGTGCCAGCAGTGAATCCCTAGCGCAAGAGACCCAGTACTTC.

This clonotype was observed a handful of times. The conserved closing phenylalanine or tryptophan is absent in this CDR3, likely reflecting a read error. Because the CDR3's place on the DNA is in doubt, the DNA is left out and the CDR3 is given as listed by TCRdb. This rearrangement joins TRBV20-1 to TRBJ2-7; the table's TRBD2 call for D was not verified on the DNA. The germline V gene has CDR1 DFQATT and CDR2 SNEGSKA (reference sequence). The CDR3 is 11 residues long, counting both termini. The chain's CDR3 is CSVKGGLGQKS.

The table lists this clonotype with many counts. This chain uses TRBV19 with TRBJ1-5, with D tentatively TRBD1 (6 bases). This CDR3 is 13 amino acids long. CDR1 and CDR2 (germline): LNHDA, SQIVND (reference sequence). Trimming took 11 bases from V and 5 from J, leaving 16 bases between them. The CDR3, as DNA: TGTGCCTCCTTGGGGGGGCTCCATCAGCCCCAGCATTTT. This sequence encodes CASLGGLHQPQHF.

The rearrangement uses TRBV7-2 and TRBJ1-4; D not certain. This CDR3 has 14 residues. Germline V gene data show CDR1 as SGHTA and CDR2 as FQGNSA. The V and J ends lost 3 bases and 6 bases respectively, with 11 bases between them. CDR3 sequence reads: CASSFDDGDEKLFF. The CDR3 nucleotides are TGTGCCAGCAGCTTCGACGACGGGGATGAAAAACTGTTTTTT.

The chain is built from TRBV4-2 and TRBJ1-3, with D uncertain. This CDR3 has 17 residues. Germline assignment: CDR1 LGHNA and CDR2 YNFKEQ. Trimming left V 1 base short and J 0 bases short, with 13 bases between. The CDR3 loop reads CASSQVLRLSSGNTIYF. CDR3 sequence (DNA): TGTGCCAGCAGCCAAGTCTTGCGTTTGAGCTCTGGAAACACCATATATTTT.

The rearrangement uses TRBV20-1 and TRBJ2-2; 10 nucleotides line up with TRBD2. Per germline, CDR1 DFQATT and CDR2 SNEGSKA (reference sequence). Unmatched junction bases numbered 6, after V lost 6 bases and J lost 2 bases. The CDR3 length is 15 residues. In nucleotides, the CDR3 is TGCAGTGCCACGGGACTAGCGTTTAACACCGGGGAGCTGTTTTTT. It codes for CSATGLAFNTGELFF.